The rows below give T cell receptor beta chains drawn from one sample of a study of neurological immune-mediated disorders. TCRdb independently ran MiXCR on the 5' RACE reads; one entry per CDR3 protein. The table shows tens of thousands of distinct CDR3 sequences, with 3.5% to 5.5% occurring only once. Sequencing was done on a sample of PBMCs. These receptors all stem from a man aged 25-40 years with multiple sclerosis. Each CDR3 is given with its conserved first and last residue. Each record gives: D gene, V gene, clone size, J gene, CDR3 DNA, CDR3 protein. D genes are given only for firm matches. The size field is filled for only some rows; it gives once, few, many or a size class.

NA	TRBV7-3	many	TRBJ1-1	TGTGCCAGCAGCTTAACGCCCAGTGGCACTGAAGCTTTCTTT	CASSLTPSGTEAFF
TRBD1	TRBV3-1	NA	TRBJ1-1	TGTGCCAGCAGCCAGAGACAGGGAGGGACTGAAGCTTTCTTT	CASSQRQGGTEAFF
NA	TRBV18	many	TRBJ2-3	TGTGCCAGCTCACCTGGGGATACGCAGTATTTT	CASSPGDTQYF
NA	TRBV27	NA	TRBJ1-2	TGTGCCAACAGACCCGGGGGACTATCAAACTATGGCTACACCTTC	CANRPGGLSNYGYTF
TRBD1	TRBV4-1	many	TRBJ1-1	TGCGCCAGCAGCCAAGGGAAAGGGATAGGGACAGAGGAAGCTTTCTTT	CASSQGKGIGTEEAFF
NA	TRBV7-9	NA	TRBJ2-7	TGTGCCAGCAGCGCACGGAACGGGAGATACGAGCAGTACTTC	CASSARNGRYEQYF
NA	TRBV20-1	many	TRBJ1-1	TGCAGTGCTAGAGCTCCCATTAGGGGCACTGAAGCTTTCTTT	CSARAPIRGTEAFF
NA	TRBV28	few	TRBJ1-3	TGTGCCAGCCGTAGAGGGTCTGGAAACACCATATATTTT	CASRRGSGNTIYF
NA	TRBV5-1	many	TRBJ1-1	TGCGCCAGCAGCTCCGACGGGGAATTAGAACTTTACTTT	CASSSDGELELYF
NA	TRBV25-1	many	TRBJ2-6	TGTGCCAGCAGTGGGCCCTCTGGGGCCAACGTCCTGACTTTC	CASSGPSGANVLTF
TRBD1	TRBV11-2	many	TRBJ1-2	TGTGCCAGCAGCCCCCTGACAGGGGGCACTAACTATGGCTACACCTTC	CASSPLTGGTNYGYTF
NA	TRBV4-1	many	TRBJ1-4	TGCGCCAGCAGGTCCGTCCGGGGTTACCCAAATGAAAAACTGTTTTTT	CASRSVRGYPNEKLFF
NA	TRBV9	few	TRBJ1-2	TGTGCCAGCAGCCCGCAGAGGGAGCGTAACTATGGCTACACCTTC	CASSPQRERNYGYTF
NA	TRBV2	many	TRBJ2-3	TGTGCCAGCAGCCCTAGCTCCTTCACAGATACGCAGTATTTT	CASSPSSFTDTQYF
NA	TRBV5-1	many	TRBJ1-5	TGCGCCAGCAGCCAGTACGGGGGAGGCAATCAGCCCCAGCATTTT	CASSQYGGGNQPQHF
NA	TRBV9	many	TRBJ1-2	TGTGCCAGCAGCGTAGAGGCAGGGGAGGGCTACACCTTC	CASSVEAGEGYTF
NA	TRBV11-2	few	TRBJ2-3	TGTGCCAGCAGCTTAGCCGTCCGGACATACACAGATACGCAGTATTTT	CASSLAVRTYTDTQYF
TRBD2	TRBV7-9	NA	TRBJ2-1	TGTGCCAGCAGCTGGACTAGCCACTACAATGAGCAGTTCTTC	CASSWTSHYNEQFF
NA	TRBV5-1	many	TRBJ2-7	TGCGCCAGCAGCTGGCTGACAGGCGACTACGAGCAGTACTTC	CASSWLTGDYEQYF
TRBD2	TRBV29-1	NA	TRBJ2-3	TGCAGCGTTGGATACGGGGGGGCCACAGATACGCAGTATTTT	CSVGYGGATDTQYF
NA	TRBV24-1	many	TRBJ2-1	TGTGCCACCAGTGATTCAGGTCCGACCTACAATGAGCAGTTCTTC	CATSDSGPTYNEQFF
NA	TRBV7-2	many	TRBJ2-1	TGTGCCAGCAGCTTCTCTAGACACGACAATGAGCAGTTCTTC	CASSFSRHDNEQFF
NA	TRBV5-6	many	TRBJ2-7	TGTGCCAGCAGCTTGGGCGAAGAGCAGTACTTC	CASSLGEEQYF
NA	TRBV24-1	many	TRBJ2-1	TGTGCCACCAGTGATTTAAGCGGGGGCCCGGCCAGGGGGCGGGACGAGCAGTTCTTC	CATSDLSGGPARGRDEQFF
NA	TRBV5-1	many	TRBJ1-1	TGCGCCAGCAGCTGGGGACCGCCGAACACTGAAGCTTTCTTT	CASSWGPPNTEAFF
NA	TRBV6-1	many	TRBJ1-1	TGTGCCAGCAGTGAAACAAATAGGGGAAACACTGAAGCTTTCTTT	CASSETNRGNTEAFF
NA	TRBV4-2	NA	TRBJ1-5	TGTGCCAGCAGCCAAGAAGAAGGGGTGCGGAATCAGCCCCAGAATTTT	CASSQEEGVRNQPQNF
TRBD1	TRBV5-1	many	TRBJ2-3	TGCGCCAGCAGCTCACCCCGAATGGACCAGGGGGCCTATTTGGATACGCAGTATTTT	CASSSPRMDQGAYLDTQYF
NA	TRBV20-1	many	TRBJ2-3	TGCAGTGCCGTAGGACGGAGGCCCACAGATACGCAGTATTTT	CSAVGRRPTDTQYF
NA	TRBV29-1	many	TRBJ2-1	TGCAGCGTTGAAGCCCAAAACTACAATGAGCAGTTCTTC	CSVEAQNYNEQFF
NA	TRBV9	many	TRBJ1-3	TGTGCCAGCAGCGTACGCGGCCAGTCTGGAAACACCATATATTTT	CASSVRGQSGNTIYF
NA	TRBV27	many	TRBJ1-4	TGTGCCAGCAGTTTAAGTCTGGTTTCTGAAAAACTGTTTTTT	CASSLSLVSEKLFF
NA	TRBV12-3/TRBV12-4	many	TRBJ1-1	TGTGCCAGCACTCCCGGTATTTGGAACACTGAAGCTTTCTTT	CASTPGIWNTEAFF
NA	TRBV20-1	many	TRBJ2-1	TGCAGTGCTAGGGACGGAGGACTAACATACAATGAGCAGTTCTTC	CSARDGGLTYNEQFF
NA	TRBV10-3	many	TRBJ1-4	TGTGCCATCAGTGAACGCCTGCTAAGCGGTCCTAGTGAAAAACTGTTTTTT	CAISERLLSGPSEKLFF
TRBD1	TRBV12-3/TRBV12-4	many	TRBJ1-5	TGTGCCAGCAGCCCCACAGGGGTTAGCAATCAGCCCCAGCATTTT	CASSPTGVSNQPQHF
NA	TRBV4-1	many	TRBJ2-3	TGCGCCAGCAGCCAAGTGCAGTCCGTCACAGATACGCAGTATTTT	CASSQVQSVTDTQYF
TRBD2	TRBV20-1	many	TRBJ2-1	TGCAGTGCTAAAGTAGCGGGGGGGCATTATGAGCAGTTCTTC	CSAKVAGGHYEQFF
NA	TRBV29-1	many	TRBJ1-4	TGCAGCGTTGTTGGGGTTCCGGCTAATGAAAAACTGTTTTTT	CSVVGVPANEKLFF
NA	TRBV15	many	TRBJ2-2	TGTGCCACCAGCAAAACCCAGCTCGCCGGGGAGCTGTTTTTT	CATSKTQLAGELFF
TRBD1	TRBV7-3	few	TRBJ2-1	TGTGTTTGGGACAGGGCCAATGAGCAGTTCTTC	CVWDRANEQFF
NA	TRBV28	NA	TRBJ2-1	TGTGCCAGCAGTTTAAGGGGGGTGGGGCTGGCTGAACCCTACAATGAGCAGTTCTTC	CASSLRGVGLAEPYNEQFF
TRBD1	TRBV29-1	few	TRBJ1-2	TGCAGCGTAATCTACCGGGACAGTACCTATGGCTACACCTTC	CSVIYRDSTYGYTF
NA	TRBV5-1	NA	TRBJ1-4	TGCGCCAGCAGCCTGGACGGCGCAGATGAAAAACTGTTTTTT	CASSLDGADEKLFF